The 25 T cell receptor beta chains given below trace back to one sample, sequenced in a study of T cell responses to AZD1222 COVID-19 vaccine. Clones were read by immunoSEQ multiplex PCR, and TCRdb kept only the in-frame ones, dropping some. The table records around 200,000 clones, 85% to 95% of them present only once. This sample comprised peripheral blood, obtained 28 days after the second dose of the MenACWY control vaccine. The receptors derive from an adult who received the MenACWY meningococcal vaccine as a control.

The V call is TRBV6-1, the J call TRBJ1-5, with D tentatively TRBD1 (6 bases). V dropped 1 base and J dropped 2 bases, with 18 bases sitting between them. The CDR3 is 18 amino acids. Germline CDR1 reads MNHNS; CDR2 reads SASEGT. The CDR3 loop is CASSEDRGPLEGNQPQHF. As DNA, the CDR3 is TGTGCCAGCAGTGAAGATCGGGGGCCGCTGGAAGGCAATCAGCCCCAGCATTTT.

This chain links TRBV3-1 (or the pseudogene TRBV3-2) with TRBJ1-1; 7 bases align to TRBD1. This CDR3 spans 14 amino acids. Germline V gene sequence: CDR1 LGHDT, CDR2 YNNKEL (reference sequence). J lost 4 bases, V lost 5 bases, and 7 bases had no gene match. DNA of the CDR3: TGTGCCAGCAGCGCACAGGGGCTTAGCACTGAAGCTTTCTTT. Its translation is CASSAQGLSTEAFF.

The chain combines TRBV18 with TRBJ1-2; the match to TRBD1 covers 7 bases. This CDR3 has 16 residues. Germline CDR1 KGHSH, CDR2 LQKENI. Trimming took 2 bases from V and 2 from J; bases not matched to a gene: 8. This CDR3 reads CASSPRTGSLNYGYTF. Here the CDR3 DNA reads TGTGCCAGCTCACCAAGGACAGGCTCACTCAACTATGGCTACACCTTC.

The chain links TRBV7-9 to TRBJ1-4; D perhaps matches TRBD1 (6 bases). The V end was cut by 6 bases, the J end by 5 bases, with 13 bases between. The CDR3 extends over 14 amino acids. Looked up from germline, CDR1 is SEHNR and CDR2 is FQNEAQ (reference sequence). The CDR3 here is CASSQGQGNEKLFF. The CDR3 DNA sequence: TGTGCCAGCAGTCAGGGGCAGGGGAATGAAAAACTGTTTTTT.

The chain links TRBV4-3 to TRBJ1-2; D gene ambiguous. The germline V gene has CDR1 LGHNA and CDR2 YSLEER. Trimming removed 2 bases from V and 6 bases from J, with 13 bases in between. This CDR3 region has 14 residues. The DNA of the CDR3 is TGCGCCAGCAGCCAAATCGGAGAGGCCAATGGCTACACCTTC. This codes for CASSQIGEANGYTF.

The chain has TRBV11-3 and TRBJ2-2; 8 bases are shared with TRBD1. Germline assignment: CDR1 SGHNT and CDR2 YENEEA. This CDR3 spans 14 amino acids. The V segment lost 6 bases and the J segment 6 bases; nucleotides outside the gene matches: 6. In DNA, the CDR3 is TGTGCCAGCAGAGACAGGGGTAGCGCCGGGGAGCTGTTTTTT. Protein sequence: CASRDRGSAGELFF.

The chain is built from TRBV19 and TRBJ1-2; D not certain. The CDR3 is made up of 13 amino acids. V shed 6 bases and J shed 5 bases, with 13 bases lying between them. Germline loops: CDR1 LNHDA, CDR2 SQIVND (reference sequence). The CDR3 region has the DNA TGTGCCAGTAGAAACCGGGTGAGGTATGGCTACACCTTC. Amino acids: CASRNRVRYGYTF.

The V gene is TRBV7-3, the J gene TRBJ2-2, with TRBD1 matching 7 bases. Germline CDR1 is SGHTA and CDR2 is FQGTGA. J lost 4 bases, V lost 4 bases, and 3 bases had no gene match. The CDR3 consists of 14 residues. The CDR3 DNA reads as TGTGCCAGCAGCTACCGACAGGGCACCGGGGAGCTGTTTTTT. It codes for CASSYRQGTGELFF.

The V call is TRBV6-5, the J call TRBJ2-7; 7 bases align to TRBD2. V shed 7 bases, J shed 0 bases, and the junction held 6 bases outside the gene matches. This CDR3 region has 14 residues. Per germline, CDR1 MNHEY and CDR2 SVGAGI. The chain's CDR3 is CASKGLVSSYEQYF. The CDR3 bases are TGTGCCAGCAAAGGACTAGTAAGCTCCTACGAGCAGTACTTC.

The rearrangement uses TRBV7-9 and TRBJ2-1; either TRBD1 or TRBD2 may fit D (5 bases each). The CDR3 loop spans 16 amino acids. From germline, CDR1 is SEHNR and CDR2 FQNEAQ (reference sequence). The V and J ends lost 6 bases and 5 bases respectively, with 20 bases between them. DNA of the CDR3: TGTGCCAGCAGAACAATTACAACCGGGACCGACAATGAGCAGTTCTTC. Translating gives CASRTITTGTDNEQFF.

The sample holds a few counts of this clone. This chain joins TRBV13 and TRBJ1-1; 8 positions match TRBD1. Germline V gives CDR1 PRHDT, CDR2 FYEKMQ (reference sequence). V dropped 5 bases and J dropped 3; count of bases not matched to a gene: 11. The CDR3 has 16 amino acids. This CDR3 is CASSPRQGRGDTEAFF. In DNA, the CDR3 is TGTGCCAGCAGCCCGAGACAGGGGCGGGGGGACACTGAAGCTTTCTTT. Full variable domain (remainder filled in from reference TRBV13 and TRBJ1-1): AAGVIQSPRHLIKEKRETATLKCYPIPRHDTVYWYQQGPGQDPQFLISFYEKMQSDKGSIPDRFSAQQFSDYHSELNMSSLELGDSALYFCASSPRQGRGDTEAFFGQGTRLTVV.

The CDR3 nucleotides are TGTGCCAGCAGACGTTACTCTGTACAAGAGACCCAGTACTTC. Its protein is CASRRYSVQETQYF. V is TRBV7-2 and J is TRBJ2-5; D unresolved. There are 14 residues in the CDR3. V lost 6 bases and J lost 2, with 13 bases in between. CDR1 is SGHTA, CDR2 FQGNSA, per germline.

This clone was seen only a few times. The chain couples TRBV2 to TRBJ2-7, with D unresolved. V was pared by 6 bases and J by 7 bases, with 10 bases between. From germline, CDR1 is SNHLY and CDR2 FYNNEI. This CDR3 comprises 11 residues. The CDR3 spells CASSDMREQYF. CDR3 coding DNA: TGTGCCAGCAGCGATATGAGGGAGCAGTACTTC.

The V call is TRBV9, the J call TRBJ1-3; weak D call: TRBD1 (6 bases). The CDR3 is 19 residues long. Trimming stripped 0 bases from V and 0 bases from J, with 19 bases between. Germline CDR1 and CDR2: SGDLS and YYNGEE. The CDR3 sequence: CASSVGAWGRESSGNTIYF. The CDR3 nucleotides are TGTGCCAGCAGCGTAGGAGCATGGGGGCGTGAGAGCTCTGGAAACACCATATATTTT.

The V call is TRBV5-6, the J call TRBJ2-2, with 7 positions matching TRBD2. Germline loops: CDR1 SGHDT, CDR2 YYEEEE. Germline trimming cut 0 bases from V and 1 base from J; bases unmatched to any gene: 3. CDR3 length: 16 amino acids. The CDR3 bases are TGTGCCAGCAGCTTGGTTCCGGGGGGGAACACCGGGGAGCTGTTTTTT. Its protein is CASSLVPGGNTGELFF.

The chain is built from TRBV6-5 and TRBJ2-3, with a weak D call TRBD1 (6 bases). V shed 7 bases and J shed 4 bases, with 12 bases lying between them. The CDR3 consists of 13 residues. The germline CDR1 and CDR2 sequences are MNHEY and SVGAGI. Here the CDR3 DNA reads TGTGCCAGCAAGCTGGGACACCCAGATACGCAGTATTTT. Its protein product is CASKLGHPDTQYF.

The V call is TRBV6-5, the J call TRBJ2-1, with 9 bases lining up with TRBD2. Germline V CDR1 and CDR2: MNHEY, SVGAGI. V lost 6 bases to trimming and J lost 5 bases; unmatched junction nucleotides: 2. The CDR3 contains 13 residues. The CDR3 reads CASRAGGNNEQFF. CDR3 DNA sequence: TGTGCCAGCAGGGCGGGGGGGAACAATGAGCAGTTCTTC.

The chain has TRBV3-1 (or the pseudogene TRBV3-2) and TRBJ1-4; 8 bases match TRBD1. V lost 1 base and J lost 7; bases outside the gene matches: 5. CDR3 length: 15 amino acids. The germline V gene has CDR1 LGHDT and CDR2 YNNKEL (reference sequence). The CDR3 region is CASSQGQGIGEKLFF. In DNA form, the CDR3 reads TGTGCCAGCAGCCAAGGACAGGGGATCGGTGAAAAACTGTTTTTT.

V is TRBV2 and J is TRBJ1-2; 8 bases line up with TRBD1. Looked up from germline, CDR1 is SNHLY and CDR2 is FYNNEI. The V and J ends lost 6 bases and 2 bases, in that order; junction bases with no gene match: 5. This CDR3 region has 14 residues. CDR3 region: CASRWQGANYGYTF. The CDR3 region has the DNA TGTGCCAGCAGGTGGCAGGGGGCCAACTATGGCTACACCTTC. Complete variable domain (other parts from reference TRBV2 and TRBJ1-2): EPEVTQTPSHQVTQMGQEVILRCVPISNHLYFYWYRQILGQKVEFLVSFYNNEISEKSEIFDDQFSVERPDGSNFTLKIRSTKLEDSAMYFCASRWQGANYGYTFGSGTRLTVV.

The CDR3 is CASSPNWGTEAFF. CDR3 sequence (DNA): TGTGCCAGCAGCCCTAACTGGGGCACTGAAGCTTTCTTT. V gene TRBV7-2 combines with J gene TRBJ1-1; no firm D call. Trimming took 5 bases from V and 4 from J, leaving 11 bases between them. Per germline, CDR1 SGHTA and CDR2 FQGNSA. There are 13 residues in the CDR3.

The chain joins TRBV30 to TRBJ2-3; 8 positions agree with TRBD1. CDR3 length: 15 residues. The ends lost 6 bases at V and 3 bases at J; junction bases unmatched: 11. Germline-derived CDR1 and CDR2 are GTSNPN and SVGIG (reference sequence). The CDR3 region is CACIDRGVRTDTQYF. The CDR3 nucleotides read TGTGCCTGTATTGACAGGGGAGTGAGAACAGATACGCAGTATTTT. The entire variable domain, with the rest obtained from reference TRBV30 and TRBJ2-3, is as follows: SQTIHQWPATLVQPVGSPLSLECTVEGTSNPNLYWYRQAAGRGLQLLFYSVGIGQISSEVPQNLSASRPQDRQFILSSKKLLLSDSGFYLCACIDRGVRTDTQYFGPGTRLTVL.

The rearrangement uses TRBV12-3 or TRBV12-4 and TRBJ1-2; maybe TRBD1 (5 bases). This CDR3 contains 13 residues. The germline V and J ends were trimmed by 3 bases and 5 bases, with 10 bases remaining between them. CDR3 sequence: CASSFIREYGYTF. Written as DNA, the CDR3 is TGTGCCAGCAGTTTCATCAGGGAATATGGCTACACCTTC.

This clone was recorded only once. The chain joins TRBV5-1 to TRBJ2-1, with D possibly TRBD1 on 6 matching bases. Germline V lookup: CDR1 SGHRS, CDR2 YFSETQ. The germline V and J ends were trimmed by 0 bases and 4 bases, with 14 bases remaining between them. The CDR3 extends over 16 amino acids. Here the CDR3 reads CASSLGGQPYYNEQFF. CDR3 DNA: TGCGCCAGCAGCTTGGGAGGACAGCCCTATTACAATGAGCAGTTCTTC.

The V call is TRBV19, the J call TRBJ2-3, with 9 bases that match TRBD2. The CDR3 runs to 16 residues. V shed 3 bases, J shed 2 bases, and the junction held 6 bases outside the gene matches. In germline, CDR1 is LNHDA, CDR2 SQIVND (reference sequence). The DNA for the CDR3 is TGTGCCAGTAGTATTATAGCGGGGGCCCTCACAGATACGCAGTATTTT. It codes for CASSIIAGALTDTQYF.

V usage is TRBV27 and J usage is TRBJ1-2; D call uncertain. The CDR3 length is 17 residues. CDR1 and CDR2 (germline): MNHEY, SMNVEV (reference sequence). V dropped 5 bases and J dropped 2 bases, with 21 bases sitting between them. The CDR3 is CASSLAPPQETNYGYTF. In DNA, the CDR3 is TGTGCCAGCAGTCTGGCGCCCCCACAAGAAACCAACTATGGCTACACCTTC.